The present entry profiles one T cell receptor (beta chain) with its context. The CDR3 contains 14 residues. The V gene end was trimmed by 2 bases and the J gene end by 10 bases; junction bases not matched to a gene: 7. CDR1 SGHTA and CDR2 FQGTGA come from the germline V gene. The record originates from a study of blood T cell repertoires in COVID-19. Assay: immunoSEQ multiplex PCR; the TCRdb copy retains only in-frame clones and omits some. The sample has around 280,000 clones; 90% are singletons. The source of this sequence is a woman younger than 35 with acute COVID-19. This chain links TRBV7-3 with TRBJ2-1; TRBD1 aligns across 8 bases. Sequenced material: PBMCs or T cells enriched from blood (not recorded which). CDR3 in amino acids: CASSLQGALSEQFF. The DNA of the CDR3 is TGTGCCAGCAGCTTACAGGGGGCGCTTAGCGAGCAGTTCTTC.